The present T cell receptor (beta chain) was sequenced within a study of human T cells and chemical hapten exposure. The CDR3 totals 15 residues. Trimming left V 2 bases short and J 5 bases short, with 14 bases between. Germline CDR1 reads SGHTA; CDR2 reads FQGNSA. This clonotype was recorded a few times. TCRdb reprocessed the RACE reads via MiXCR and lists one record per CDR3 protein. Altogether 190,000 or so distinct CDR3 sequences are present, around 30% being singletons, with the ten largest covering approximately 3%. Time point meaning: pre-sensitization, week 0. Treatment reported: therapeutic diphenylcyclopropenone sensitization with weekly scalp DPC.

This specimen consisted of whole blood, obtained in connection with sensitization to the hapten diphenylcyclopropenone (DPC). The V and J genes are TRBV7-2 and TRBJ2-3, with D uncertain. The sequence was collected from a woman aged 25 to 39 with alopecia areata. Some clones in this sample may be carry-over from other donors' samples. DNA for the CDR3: TGTGCCAGCAGCTTACGCGTCCTCGGAAAAGATACGCAGTATTTT. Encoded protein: CASSLRVLGKDTQYF.